The rows below give T cell receptor beta chains drawn from one sample of a study of T-cell reconstitution after alpha-beta-depleted transplantation in children. TCRdb fed the PCR reads into MiXCR, producing one record per CDR3 protein. The table includes more than 450,000 distinct CDR3 sequences, about 16% detected once. The sequences come from PBMCs from the stem cell graft donor, collected from the stem cell graft. The receptors originated from a human donor who donated a stem cell graft to a child with acute lymphoblastic leukemia. CDR3s include the opening cysteine and the closing phenylalanine or tryptophan. The D gene is left open where the match is weak. Where a row states a size, it is once, few, many or the class of an expanded clone; other rows omit it.

j_gene: TRBJ1-1; v_gene: TRBV29-1; abundance: -; d_gene: -; CDR3nt: TGCAGCGTTCGGAAGGGGTCGAACACTGAAGCTTTCTTT; CDR3aa: CSVRKGSNTEAFF
j_gene: TRBJ2-3; v_gene: TRBV12-3/TRBV12-4; abundance: -; d_gene: TRBD1; CDR3nt: TGTGCCAGCAGCCCCGACAGGGGGCGCATAGATACGCAGTATTTT; CDR3aa: CASSPDRGRIDTQYF
j_gene: TRBJ2-7; v_gene: TRBV18; abundance: -; d_gene: TRBD2; CDR3nt: TGTGCCAGCTTGACGAGGACTAGCGGGAGGTACGAGCAGTACTTC; CDR3aa: CASLTRTSGRYEQYF
j_gene: TRBJ2-7; v_gene: TRBV19; abundance: -; d_gene: -; CDR3nt: TGTGCCAGTAGTATGGCCGTCTCCTACGAGCAGTACTTC; CDR3aa: CASSMAVSYEQYF
j_gene: TRBJ2-6; v_gene: TRBV6-5; abundance: few; d_gene: TRBD1; CDR3nt: TGTGCCAGCAGTTGGACAGGGGTTACCTCTGGGGCCAACGTCCTGACTTTC; CDR3aa: CASSWTGVTSGANVLTF
j_gene: TRBJ2-2; v_gene: TRBV6-1; abundance: -; d_gene: -; CDR3nt: TGTGCCAGCGCATCACCTCCCGGGGAGCTGTTTTTT; CDR3aa: CASASPPGELFF
j_gene: TRBJ1-5; v_gene: TRBV20-1; abundance: few; d_gene: -; CDR3nt: TGCAGTGCTAGAGATTTCGGGGGGCATAGCAATCAGCCCCAGCATTTT; CDR3aa: CSARDFGGHSNQPQHF
j_gene: TRBJ2-1; v_gene: TRBV15; abundance: -; d_gene: -; CDR3nt: TGTGCCACCAGCAGACTCCCTAAGCAAGTATCCTACAATGAGCAGTTCTTC; CDR3aa: CATSRLPKQVSYNEQFF
j_gene: TRBJ2-2; v_gene: TRBV5-1; abundance: -; d_gene: -; CDR3nt: TGCGCCAGCAGCTTGGCCGTAGGGGACGGATCGAACACCGGGGAGCTGTTTTTT; CDR3aa: CASSLAVGDGSNTGELFF
j_gene: TRBJ2-3; v_gene: TRBV9; abundance: once; d_gene: -; CDR3nt: TGTGCCAGCAGCTCCCCCGTAATTCGCCCGATCACAGATACGCAGTATTTT; CDR3aa: CASSSPVIRPITDTQYF
j_gene: TRBJ2-2; v_gene: TRBV7-8; abundance: few; d_gene: -; CDR3nt: TGTGCCAGCAGCTTCCTGACCACCGGGGAGCTGTTTTTT; CDR3aa: CASSFLTTGELFF
j_gene: TRBJ2-3; v_gene: TRBV9; abundance: few; d_gene: TRBD1; CDR3nt: TGTGCCAGCAGCGGGACCGGACAGGGGGATAATTCAGATACGCAGTATTTT; CDR3aa: CASSGTGQGDNSDTQYF
j_gene: TRBJ2-2; v_gene: TRBV4-1; abundance: few; d_gene: TRBD2; CDR3nt: TGCGCCAGCAGCCAAGTACGGGCGGGAGGGACCGGGGAGCTGTTTTTT; CDR3aa: CASSQVRAGGTGELFF
j_gene: TRBJ1-6; v_gene: TRBV4-1; abundance: -; d_gene: -; CDR3nt: TGCGCCAGCAGCGCACTTTCCTCTGGCGGATATAATTCACCCCTCCACTTT; CDR3aa: CASSALSSGGYNSPLHF
j_gene: TRBJ1-1; v_gene: TRBV29-1; abundance: -; d_gene: TRBD1; CDR3nt: TGCAGCGTTTTGGGGGACAGAGTAATGAACACTGAAGCTTTCTTT; CDR3aa: CSVLGDRVMNTEAFF
j_gene: TRBJ2-7; v_gene: TRBV29-1; abundance: few; d_gene: -; CDR3nt: TGCAGCGTTGAAGGCCAGGGCGACGAGCAGTACTTC; CDR3aa: CSVEGQGDEQYF
j_gene: TRBJ2-7; v_gene: TRBV20-1; abundance: -; d_gene: TRBD2; CDR3nt: TGCAGTGCGACTTCACTAGCGGGGGAAGACGAGCAGTACTTC; CDR3aa: CSATSLAGEDEQYF
j_gene: TRBJ1-5; v_gene: TRBV30; abundance: -; d_gene: -; CDR3nt: TGTGCCTGGAGCGTGGGGGGACCCCCCCAGCATTTT; CDR3aa: CAWSVGGPPQHF
j_gene: TRBJ1-2; v_gene: TRBV5-1; abundance: few; d_gene: -; CDR3nt: TGCGCCAGCAGCTTTCAACCCCTCCTTGGCAACTATGGCTACACCTTC; CDR3aa: CASSFQPLLGNYGYTF
j_gene: TRBJ2-1; v_gene: TRBV14; abundance: few; d_gene: TRBD2; CDR3nt: TGTGCCAGCAGCCATCCCCTAGCGGGGGCGTACAATGAGCAGTTCTTC; CDR3aa: CASSHPLAGAYNEQFF
j_gene: TRBJ2-3; v_gene: TRBV12-3/TRBV12-4; abundance: -; d_gene: -; CDR3nt: TGTGCCAGCAGTGGGAGGTTCTCAGATACGCAGTATTTT; CDR3aa: CASSGRFSDTQYF
j_gene: TRBJ1-2; v_gene: TRBV5-1; abundance: few; d_gene: TRBD1; CDR3nt: TGCGCCAGCAGCTCCGGGACAGGGCGCTATGGCTACACCTTC; CDR3aa: CASSSGTGRYGYTF
j_gene: TRBJ2-1; v_gene: TRBV2; abundance: few; d_gene: TRBD1; CDR3nt: TGTGCCAGCACCCCCATAAAGGACAGGGACAGGAATGAGCAGTTCTTC; CDR3aa: CASTPIKDRDRNEQFF
j_gene: TRBJ2-3; v_gene: TRBV20-1; abundance: few; d_gene: TRBD1; CDR3nt: TGCAGTGCTATAAAGACAGGGGGCGGAGATACGCAGTATTTT; CDR3aa: CSAIKTGGGDTQYF
j_gene: TRBJ2-2; v_gene: TRBV3-1; abundance: -; d_gene: TRBD2; CDR3nt: TGTGCCAGCAGCCTGGGACTAGCGGGAGCTGCGTCCGGGGAGCTGTTTTTT; CDR3aa: CASSLGLAGAASGELFF
j_gene: TRBJ2-7; v_gene: TRBV7-9; abundance: -; d_gene: TRBD2; CDR3nt: TGTGCCAGCAGCGCCACGGAGACTAGCGGATACGAGCAGTACTTC; CDR3aa: CASSATETSGYEQYF
j_gene: TRBJ2-7; v_gene: TRBV7-2; abundance: -; d_gene: -; CDR3nt: TGTGCCAGCAGCTCCAGTATCGGAAGGTCCTACGAGCACTACTTC; CDR3aa: CASSSSIGRSYEHYF